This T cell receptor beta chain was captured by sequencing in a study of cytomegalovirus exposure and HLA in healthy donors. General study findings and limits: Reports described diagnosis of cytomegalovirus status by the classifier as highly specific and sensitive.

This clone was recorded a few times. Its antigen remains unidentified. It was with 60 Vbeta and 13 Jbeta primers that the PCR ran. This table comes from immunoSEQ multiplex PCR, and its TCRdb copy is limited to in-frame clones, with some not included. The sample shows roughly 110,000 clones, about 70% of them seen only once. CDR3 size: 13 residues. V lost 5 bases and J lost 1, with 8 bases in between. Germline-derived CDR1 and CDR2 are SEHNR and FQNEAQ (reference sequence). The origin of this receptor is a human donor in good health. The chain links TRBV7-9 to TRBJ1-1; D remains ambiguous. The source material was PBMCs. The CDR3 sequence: CASSPPSNTEAFF. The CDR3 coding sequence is TGTGCCAGCAGCCCCCCCTCGAACACTGAAGCTTTCTTT.